The rows below give T cell receptor beta chains drawn from one sample of a study of vaccination and CD4 T cells after COVID-19. A single record per CDR3 protein comes from TCRdb applying MiXCR to the PCR reads. This sample has 15,000 to 20,000 distinct CDR3 sequences, with 30% to 40% found just once. These receptors are not linked to any known antigen. Sequenced material: cultured CD4+ T cells from blood. These receptors originate from a human donor with COVID-19. CDR3s include the opening cysteine and the closing phenylalanine or tryptophan. D genes are given only for firm matches. Some rows have no size entry. The others give once, few or many, or a class for an expanded clone.

clone_size,j_call,v_call,d_call,cdr3_aa,cdr3_nt
few,TRBJ1-1,TRBV5-1,TRBD1,CASSLRTGNAEAFF,TGCGCCAGCAGCTTAAGGACAGGGAACGCTGAAGCTTTCTTT
-,TRBJ1-1,TRBV12-3/TRBV12-4,-,CASSFRRGSFRAFF,TGTGCCAGCAGTTTCAGGAGGGGGAGTTTCCGAGCTTTCTTT
-,TRBJ2-6,TRBV27,-,CASSLSPPSGANVLTF,TGTGCCAGCAGTTTATCGCCCCCCTCTGGGGCCAACGTCCTGACTTTC
few,TRBJ2-1,TRBV20-1,-,CSAREGTYNEQFF,TGCAGTGCTAGGGAGGGGACTTACAATGAGCAGTTCTTC
-,TRBJ2-7,TRBV24-1,TRBD1,CATSAPNRGCHEQYF,TGTGCCACCAGTGCCCCTAACAGGGGGTGCCACGAGCAGTACTTC
-,TRBJ1-1,TRBV10-3,TRBD1,CAISPGTGDYTEAFF,TGTGCCATCAGCCCCGGGACAGGGGACTACACTGAAGCTTTCTTT
few,TRBJ2-2,TRBV6-1,-,CASSRDRSMWTGELFF,TGTGCCAGCAGTCGAGACAGGTCGATGTGGACCGGGGAGCTGTTTTTT
-,TRBJ1-5,TRBV19,TRBD1,CASSPGQVNQPQHF,TGTGCCAGTAGTCCCGGACAGGTCAATCAGCCCCAGCATTTT
-,TRBJ1-5,TRBV12-3/TRBV12-4,-,CASSARALRGNQPQHF,TGTGCCAGCAGTGCTCGGGCCCTCCGGGGCAATCAGCCCCAGCATTTT
-,TRBJ1-2,TRBV2,-,CASSVYRAKDGYTF,TGTGCCAGCAGTGTGTACCGGGCTAAAGATGGCTACACCTTC
-,TRBJ1-6,TRBV28,-,CASSVRGGPLHF,TGTGCCAGCAGTGTGAGGGGGGGACCCCTCCACTTT
-,TRBJ2-1,TRBV7-8,-,CASSLGFYNEQFF,TGTGCCAGCAGCTTAGGATTCTACAATGAGCAGTTCTTC
medium-sized,TRBJ1-1,TRBV7-9,-,CASSRNDGYEAFF,TGTGCCAGCAGCCGAAACGACGGTTATGAAGCTTTCTTT
few,TRBJ1-2,TRBV6-5,TRBD1,CASSYSAGQGVPGYTF,TGTGCCAGCAGTTACTCTGCGGGACAGGGTGTTCCCGGCTACACCTTC
few,TRBJ1-2,TRBV6-1,-,CASSAGVRNYGYTF,TGTGCCAGCAGTGCCGGGGTTCGCAATTATGGCTACACCTTC
few,TRBJ2-7,TRBV6-1,-,CASMGVKGEQYF,TGTGCCAGCATGGGGGTAAAGGGCGAGCAGTACTTC
once,TRBJ2-7,TRBV11-2,-,CASRSSGGFALYEQYF,TGTGCCAGCAGATCCTCAGGGGGGTTCGCCCTCTACGAGCAGTACTTC
few,TRBJ2-7,TRBV6-2/TRBV6-3,-,CASSYSTAANYEQYF,TGTGCCAGCAGTTACTCGACGGCAGCAAACTACGAGCAGTACTTC
-,TRBJ2-3,TRBV20-1,TRBD2,CSARKSGGWTDTQYF,TGCAGTGCTAGGAAGAGCGGGGGCTGGACAGATACGCAGTATTTT
-,TRBJ2-2,TRBV15,TRBD2,CATSRDLASGGAPGELFF,TGTGCCACCAGCAGAGATTTGGCTAGCGGGGGGGCCCCCGGGGAGCTGTTTTTT
few,TRBJ2-2,TRBV19,TRBD1,CASTQQKGTGGSSGELFF,TGTGCCAGCACGCAACAGAAAGGGACAGGGGGCAGTTCCGGGGAGCTGTTTTTT
-,TRBJ1-2,TRBV6-1,-,CASSVKSNYGYTF,TGTGCCAGCAGTGTTAAGTCTAACTATGGCTACACCTTC
few,TRBJ1-2,TRBV15,TRBD1,CATSGTGVGYGYTF,TGTGCCACCAGCGGGACAGGAGTAGGCTATGGCTACACCTTC
few,TRBJ2-5,TRBV20-1,TRBD2,CSAGNQFGTSGGVRQETQYF,TGCAGTGCTGGAAATCAATTCGGGACTAGCGGGGGGGTCCGCCAAGAGACCCAGTACTTC
few,TRBJ2-7,TRBV5-1,-,CASSLVPGAYEQYF,TGCGCCAGCAGCTTGGTTCCAGGGGCCTACGAGCAGTACTTC
-,TRBJ1-6,TRBV6-2/TRBV6-3,-,CASGDPYNSPLHF,TGTGCCAGCGGAGACCCCTATAATTCACCCCTCCACTTT
-,TRBJ1-2,TRBV19,-,CASSMQGSGYTF,TGTGCCAGTAGTATGCAGGGCTCTGGCTACACCTTC
few,TRBJ2-1,TRBV2,TRBD2,CAGLGSGGYNEQFF,TGTGCCGGCTTAGGTAGCGGGGGCTACAATGAGCAGTTCTTC
-,TRBJ2-3,TRBV7-3,-,CASRTGGTDTQYF,TGTGCCAGCAGGACTGGGGGGACAGATACGCAGTATTTT
-,TRBJ1-5,TRBV11-2,-,CASSLDQAGPQPQHF,TGTGCCAGCAGCTTAGATCAGGCAGGGCCTCAGCCCCAGCATTTT
-,TRBJ1-1,TRBV12-3/TRBV12-4,-,CASSFGGGTEAFF,TGTGCCAGCAGTTTTGGAGGGGGCACTGAAGCTTTCTTT
few,TRBJ2-7,TRBV24-1,-,CATRGGVENYEQYF,TGTGCCACCAGGGGTGGGGTAGAGAACTACGAGCAGTACTTC
-,TRBJ2-3,TRBV5-1,-,CASSRDGDTQYF,TGCGCCAGCAGTAGGGACGGAGATACGCAGTATTTT
-,TRBJ1-2,TRBV5-1,TRBD1,CASSLEGTGGHNYGYTF,TGCGCCAGCAGCTTGGAAGGGACAGGGGGGCACAACTATGGCTACACCTTC
few,TRBJ1-1,TRBV1,-,CTSSQAGAAFTEAFF,TGCACCAGCAGCCAAGCGGGGGCAGCGTTCACTGAAGCTTTCTTT
-,TRBJ2-3,TRBV7-9,TRBD2,CASSPLAGGDTQYF,TGTGCCAGCAGCCCTCTAGCGGGGGGAGATACGCAGTATTTT
-,TRBJ1-1,TRBV12-3/TRBV12-4,-,CASSQQSLNTEAFF,TGTGCCAGCAGTCAACAGAGCCTGAACACTGAAGCTTTCTTT
-,TRBJ1-1,TRBV19,-,CATLLRGTEAFF,TGTGCCACCCTCCTTAGGGGCACTGAAGCTTTCTTT
-,TRBJ2-1,TRBV20-1,TRBD2,CSATYSGGALEQFF,TGCAGTGCTACGTATAGCGGGGGGGCATTGGAGCAGTTCTTC
few,TRBJ2-7,TRBV20-1,TRBD2,CSAPGTTPYEQYF,TGCAGTGCCCCTGGGACTACCCCATACGAGCAGTACTTC
few,TRBJ1-1,TRBV7-8,TRBD1,CASSLSPDRVVTEAFF,TGTGCCAGCAGCCTATCCCCGGACAGGGTCGTGACTGAAGCTTTCTTT
medium-sized,TRBJ1-2,TRBV27,-,CASSPRWGPRYGYTF,TGTGCCAGCAGTCCCCGGTGGGGGCCCCGATATGGCTACACCTTC